This T cell receptor (beta chain) was identified in a study of identical twins. V dropped 4 bases and J dropped 3; count of bases not matched to a gene: 3. This CDR3 region has 13 residues. From germline, CDR1 is SGHRS and CDR2 YFSETQ. TCRdb reprocessed the 5' RACE reads with MiXCR, giving one entry per CDR3 protein. Of hundreds of thousands of distinct CDR3 sequences listed, more than 20% are singletons. These data also featured in a second study, about T cells expressing NK-cell markers.

This TCR was sampled from a young woman in good health. The sample consisted of CD4+ T cells sorted from blood. The V call is TRBV5-1, the J call TRBJ1-1; 7 bases match TRBD1. CDR3 in amino acids: CASSTGDHTEAFF. Written as DNA, the CDR3 is TGCGCCAGCAGCACAGGGGATCACACTGAAGCTTTCTTT.